Following are 27 T cell receptor beta chains from one sample sequenced in a study of identifying expanded T cells in peripheral blood (dated by TCRdb to the late 2010s). Library construction relied on the immunoSEQ multiplex PCR assay. TCRdb retrieved this table from immuneACCESS and kept in-frame rearrangements only. Not all clones are present; in checked studies, unresolved V genes account for under half, and no reason is known for the remainder. The sample table shows some 93,000 clones, and approximately 91% are seen once. The ten largest clones take up around 5.9% of the sample. Sequenced input: blood. The receptors come from a person between 18 and 75 years old in good health.

This clone has only one observation. The chain combines TRBV2 with TRBJ1-1; 8 bases line up with TRBD1. V lost 3 bases to trimming and J lost 5 bases; unmatched junction nucleotides: 5. Germline V lookup: CDR1 SNHLY, CDR2 FYNNEI. The CDR3 runs 14 residues. The CDR3 coding sequence is TGTGCCAGCAGTGAGCAGGGGGCGAGGACTGAAGCTTTCTTT. Residues: CASSEQGARTEAFF.

This CDR3 reads CASSLLGVLSYEQYF. CDR3 bases: TGTGCCAGCAGCTTGCTCGGGGTACTCTCCTACGAGCAGTACTTC. V usage is TRBV5-6 and J usage is TRBJ2-7, with D possibly being TRBD2 (5 bases). V gave up 1 base and J gave up 0 bases, with 11 bases separating them. CDR3 size: 15 residues. Germline-derived CDR1 and CDR2 are SGHDT and YYEEEE.

This rearrangement joins TRBV27 to TRBJ2-7, with D maybe TRBD1 (5 bases). Germline V CDR1 and CDR2: MNHEY, SMNVEV (reference sequence). The CDR3 extends over 14 amino acids. V lost 3 bases and J lost 1, with 10 bases in between. CDR3 nucleotide sequence: TGTGCCAGCAGTTTGTCCCAGGGATCCTACGAGCAGTACTTC. It encodes CASSLSQGSYEQYF.

The gene calls are TRBV11-2 and TRBJ1-2; 10 nucleotides align to TRBD1. The CDR3 has 16 amino acids. After removal of 1 base from V and 4 bases from J, the junction contained 6 bases not matched to a gene. Germline values: CDR1 SGHAT, CDR2 FQNNGV. CDR3 nucleotides: TGTGCCAGCAGCTTAGGACAGGGGGCCCCGTTCTATGGCTACACCTTC. The encoded protein is CASSLGQGAPFYGYTF. Supplemented by reference TRBV11-2 and TRBJ1-2, the full variable domain reads EAGVAQSPRYKIIEKRQSVAFWCNPISGHATLYWYQQILGQGPKLLIQFQNNGVVDDSQLPKDRFSAERLKGVDSTLKIQPAKLEDSAVYLCASSLGQGAPFYGYTFGSGTRLTVV.

V usage is TRBV27 and J usage is TRBJ1-1; D call uncertain. This CDR3 has 13 amino acids. V lost 4 bases to trimming and J lost 1 base, with 7 bases between them. Germline assignment: CDR1 MNHEY and CDR2 SMNVEV (reference sequence). The chain's CDR3 is CASSWTGNTEAFF. The CDR3 DNA sequence: TGTGCCAGCAGTTGGACGGGGAACACTGAAGCTTTCTTT.

This clone appeared a single time. The chain joins TRBV4-1 to TRBJ2-2; tentatively, D is TRBD1 (5 bases). The CDR3 sequence is 16 residues long. In germline, CDR1 is MGHRA, CDR2 YSYEKL. V was pared by 1 base and J by 2 bases, with 11 bases between. CDR3 DNA: TGCGCCAGCAGCCAAGTTTGGGGCGGAAACACCGGGGAGCTGTTTTTT. Translation gives CASSQVWGGNTGELFF.

The rearrangement uses TRBV19 and TRBJ1-1; 7 nucleotides match TRBD1. Germline V lookup: CDR1 LNHDA, CDR2 SQIVND (reference sequence). The trim removed 7 bases at V and 0 bases at J, leaving 14 bases unmatched. The CDR3 loop spans 17 amino acids. As DNA, the CDR3 is TGTGCCAGTACCCCAGGGGGGGCCCGAACTTTGAACACTGAAGCTTTCTTT. Residues: CASTPGGARTLNTEAFF.

This chain connects TRBV2 to TRBJ2-1; D is unclear. The CDR3 spans 10 residues. The V gene lost 5 bases and the J gene lost 6 bases, with 2 bases spanning the gap. From germline, CDR1 is SNHLY and CDR2 FYNNEI. CDR3 DNA sequence: TGTGCCAGCAGTACCAATGAGCAGTTCTTC. Translation: CASSTNEQFF. Full variable domain (outside the CDR3, taken from reference TRBV2 and TRBJ2-1): EPEVTQTPSHQVTQMGQEVILRCVPISNHLYFYWYRQILGQKVEFLVSFYNNEISEKSEIFDDQFSVERPDGSNFTLKIRSTKLEDSAMYFCASSTNEQFFGPGTRLTVL.

The CDR3 DNA follows: TGTGCCTGGTCATCGGGAGCGGGAGATACGCAGTATTTT. Translated, it gives CAWSSGAGDTQYF. The chain links TRBV30 to TRBJ2-3; TRBD2 might be the D (6 bases). This CDR3 contains 13 residues. Germline CDR1 GTSNPN, CDR2 SVGIG (reference sequence). Trimming cost V 5 bases and J 5 bases, with 14 bases left between them.

This chain uses TRBV5-6 with TRBJ1-5, with D maybe TRBD1 (6 bases). The V gene lost 4 bases and the J gene lost 4 bases, with 9 bases spanning the gap. CDR1 is SGHDT and CDR2 is YYEEEE in the germline V gene. This CDR3 region has 13 residues. CDR3 coding DNA: TGTGCCAGCAGCCGACAGGTTAATCAGCCCCAGCATTTT. Its protein product is CASSRQVNQPQHF.

The chain is built from TRBV19 and TRBJ1-2; 8 nucleotides agree with TRBD1. Germline V gene data show CDR1 as LNHDA and CDR2 as SQIVND (reference sequence). There are 13 residues in the CDR3. J was trimmed by 4 bases and V by 7 bases; bases with no gene match: 5. This chain's CDR3 is CASTRQGSYGYTF. The CDR3 region has the DNA TGTGCCAGTACGCGACAGGGGTCCTATGGCTACACCTTC.

The chain carries TRBV7-6 and TRBJ1-1; D is ambiguous. Trimming stripped 5 bases from V and 3 bases from J, with 10 bases between. CDR3 length: 13 residues. The germline CDR1 and CDR2 sequences are SGHVS and FNYEAQ. In nucleotides, the CDR3 is TGTGCCAGCAGCCCGGGCGCGTACACTGAAGCTTTCTTT. Translation gives CASSPGAYTEAFF.

The chain links TRBV2 to TRBJ1-1, with D tentatively TRBD1 (6 bases). Germline V gene lookup returns CDR1 SNHLY and CDR2 FYNNEI. The CDR3 is made up of 14 amino acids. Trimming took off 3 bases at V and 6 bases at J, with 14 bases between the two ends. The CDR3 DNA reads TGTGCCAGCAGTGAGGAGGGGGTAGTTGCTGAAGCTTTCTTT. This encodes CASSEEGVVAEAFF.

The chain joins TRBV30 to TRBJ1-1; D is uncertain. The CDR3 contains 13 residues. CDR1 is GTSNPN and CDR2 is SVGIG in the germline V gene (reference sequence). The V end lost 5 bases, the J end lost 0 bases, and 10 bases lay between the germline ends. The CDR3 here is CAWGRFMNTEAFF. The CDR3 DNA follows: TGTGCCTGGGGACGCTTCATGAACACTGAAGCTTTCTTT.

This chain links TRBV5-1 with TRBJ2-2, with D perhaps TRBD2 (6 bases). The germline V gene has CDR1 SGHRS and CDR2 YFSETQ. Trimming pared 4 bases from V and 1 base from J, leaving 11 bases between. This CDR3 has 15 residues. The CDR3 bases are TGCGCCAGCAGCCTCGTGCGGGAGAACACCGGGGAGCTGTTTTTT. Translating gives CASSLVRENTGELFF.

The gene calls are TRBV10-3 and TRBJ1-2; 10 positions match TRBD1. Germline CDR1 reads ENHRY; CDR2 reads SYGVKD. Unmatched junction bases numbered 9, after V lost 10 bases and J lost 4 bases. There are 14 residues in the CDR3. The CDR3 loop is CATIPGQGTYGYTF. The CDR3 DNA is TGTGCCACCATCCCGGGACAGGGGACCTATGGCTACACCTTC.

This clone was seen a single time. The chain joins TRBV6-5 to TRBJ1-1, with D perhaps matching TRBD1 (6 bases). The V end lost 0 bases, the J end lost 8 bases, and 16 bases lay between the germline ends. The CDR3 has 15 residues. Germline lookup yields CDR1 MNHEY and CDR2 SVGAGI. CDR3 DNA: TGTGCCAGCAGTTACTCGTTTGGGGGGCGCATAGAAGCTTTCTTT. Residues: CASSYSFGGRIEAFF.

The chain recombines TRBV18 with TRBJ1-1, with unresolved D. The CDR3 is made up of 13 amino acids. The V end was cut by 4 bases, the J end by 3 bases, with 9 bases between. Germline V lookup: CDR1 KGHSH, CDR2 LQKENI. CDR3: CASSQGSDTEAFF. In nucleotides, the CDR3 is TGTGCCAGCTCACAGGGATCCGACACTGAAGCTTTCTTT.

The rearrangement joins TRBV7-9 to TRBJ2-1, with D possibly matching TRBD2 (5 bases). V was clipped by 6 bases and J by 0 bases, with 15 bases between them. Germline loops: CDR1 SEHNR, CDR2 FQNEAQ (reference sequence). This CDR3 is 16 amino acids long. The CDR3 bases are TGTGCCAGCAGTTACAGATTAGCGAGCTCCTACAATGAGCAGTTCTTC. The encoded protein is CASSYRLASSYNEQFF.

This rearrangement joins TRBV6-5 to TRBJ1-2; 9 bases are shared with TRBD1. The junction had 7 bases not matched to a gene; V was cut back by 5 bases and J by 3 bases. The V gene's germline CDR1 is MNHEY and CDR2 SVGAGI. CDR3 length: 15 residues. CDR3 DNA: TGTGCCAGCAGTAGCAGGGGACAGGGCCACTATGGCTACACCTTC. Protein product: CASSSRGQGHYGYTF.

The chain carries TRBV10-1 and TRBJ1-4, with 7 bases lining up with TRBD1. The V gene end was trimmed by 8 bases and the J gene end by 0 bases; junction bases not matched to a gene: 9. CDR1 and CDR2 from the germline V gene are WNHNN and SYGVQD (reference sequence). The CDR3 totals 16 residues. CDR3 in amino acids: CASDWTGGSTNEKLFF. In DNA form, the CDR3 reads TGCGCCAGCGATTGGACAGGCGGGTCAACTAATGAAAAACTGTTTTTT.

The rearrangement joins TRBV4-1 to TRBJ2-7; 11 nucleotides line up with TRBD1. CDR1 and CDR2 (germline): MGHRA, YSYEKL. Trimming removed 2 bases from V and 1 base from J; junction bases left unmatched: 4. The CDR3 extends over 16 amino acids. The CDR3 is CASSQSGQGASYEQYF. DNA for the CDR3: TGCGCCAGCAGCCAATCCGGACAGGGGGCGTCCTACGAGCAGTACTTC.

J is TRBJ2-1 and V is TRBV5-1; 8 nucleotides align to TRBD2. CDR3 size: 15 residues. The V and J ends lost 4 bases and 0 bases, in that order; junction bases with no gene match: 3. The germline V gene has CDR1 SGHRS and CDR2 YFSETQ. This CDR3 is CASSERGSSYNEQFF. The DNA for the CDR3 is TGCGCCAGCAGCGAGCGGGGGAGCTCCTACAATGAGCAGTTCTTC.

CDR3 protein: CASSYSGQTYNEQFF. CDR3 DNA: TGTGCCAGCAGTTACTCGGGACAAACCTACAATGAGCAGTTCTTC. The chain carries TRBV6-5 and TRBJ2-1; D perhaps matches TRBD1 (6 bases). The CDR3 length is 15 residues. Germline V gene sequence: CDR1 MNHEY, CDR2 SVGAGI. V gave up 0 bases and J gave up 2 bases, with 8 bases separating them.

This chain joins TRBV6-5 and TRBJ1-2; 7 bases are a match to TRBD1. This CDR3 region has 14 residues. Trimming removed 5 bases from V and 5 bases from J; junction bases left unmatched: 8. Germline V CDR1 and CDR2: MNHEY, SVGAGI. CDR3 sequence reads: CASSLDRVGYGYTF. The CDR3 nucleotides are TGTGCCAGCAGTCTTGACAGGGTGGGTTATGGCTACACCTTC.

The J gene is TRBJ1-6, the V gene TRBV27, with D hard to call. The CDR3 spans 15 residues. Trimming removed 5 bases at V and 3 bases at J, with 11 bases between. Germline V gives CDR1 MNHEY, CDR2 SMNVEV (reference sequence). The CDR3 DNA reads as TGTGCCAGCAGTCCCTCCCGGGGCTATAATTCACCCCTCCACTTT. Translated: CASSPSRGYNSPLHF.

V usage is TRBV18 and J usage is TRBJ2-3, with D perhaps being TRBD1 or TRBD2 (5 bases each). The CDR3 covers 15 residues. CDR1 and CDR2 (germline): KGHSH, LQKENI. Trimming shortened V by 4 bases and J by 2 bases, and 13 bases separated the two germline ends. In DNA, the CDR3 is TGTGCCAGCTCACGGCTCCGGGACCCCACAGATACGCAGTATTTT. Its translation is CASSRLRDPTDTQYF.